These 21 T cell receptor beta chains originate from one sample sequenced in a study of T-cell reconstitution after alpha-beta-depleted transplantation in children. It was with unique molecular identifiers that the TCRbeta library was prepared. TCRdb independently ran MiXCR on the PCR reads; one entry per CDR3 protein. The sample shows 97,000 or so distinct CDR3 sequences, around 6% of them seen only once. Material: PBMCs, mostly from graft donor cells, obtained 60 days after TCRalphabeta/CD19-depleted stem cell transplant. These TCRs come from a female patient under 10 years old who had a stem cell transplant for Fanconi anemia, so the T cells may come from the graft donor.

The table lists this clonotype with many counts. V and J are TRBV18 and TRBJ2-2; D call uncertain. Germline CDR1 reads KGHSH; CDR2 reads LQKENI. This CDR3 region has 15 residues. V lost 3 bases to trimming and J lost 0 bases, with 8 bases between them. The CDR3 loop is CASSPFGSNTGELFF. DNA for the CDR3: TGTGCCAGCTCACCGTTTGGGTCGAACACCGGGGAGCTGTTTTTT.

The table lists this clonotype with many counts. The J gene is TRBJ2-5, the V gene TRBV12-3 or TRBV12-4; TRBD2 matches at 14 bases. This CDR3 is built from 14 residues. The ends lost 5 bases at V and 5 bases at J; junction bases unmatched: 1. The DNA of the CDR3 is TGTGCCAGCAGTCGGACTAGCGGGAGGGAGACCCAGTACTTC. It translates to CASSRTSGRETQYF.

This clonotype was seen ten or more times. The chain uses TRBV20-1 and TRBJ1-2; unclear D gene. Trimming left V 3 bases short and J 5 bases short, with 4 bases between. CDR1 and CDR2 from the germline V gene are DFQATT and SNEGSKA (reference sequence). The CDR3 has 10 amino acids. The CDR3 bases are TGCAGTGCTAGTGTGTATGGCTACACCTTC. This codes for CSASVYGYTF.

The V call is TRBV2, the J call TRBJ2-7; no clear D. CDR3 length: 11 residues. The ends were cut back, 7 bases at V and 3 bases at J, with 7 bases in the middle. Germline V gene sequence: CDR1 SNHLY, CDR2 FYNNEI. The CDR3, as DNA: TGTGCCAGCACTTCGCGCTACGAGCAGTACTTC. This gives the protein CASTSRYEQYF.

The rearrangement links TRBV12-3 or TRBV12-4 to TRBJ2-1; D ambiguous. CDR3 length: 11 amino acids. V lost 8 bases and J lost 4, with 6 bases in between. In nucleotides, the CDR3 is TGTGCCAGCCGCAGGTACAATGAGCAGTTCTTC. It yields the protein CASRRYNEQFF.

Many counts were recorded for this clonotype. V is TRBV4-2 and J is TRBJ2-1; 8 bases line up with TRBD1. The V gene end was trimmed by 4 bases and the J gene end by 12 bases; junction bases not matched to a gene: 5. Per germline, CDR1 LGHNA and CDR2 YNFKEQ. The CDR3 has 12 amino acids. CDR3 amino acids: CASSLTGTGQFF. The CDR3 region has the DNA TGTGCCAGCAGCCTAACCGGGACAGGGCAGTTCTTC.

The table lists this clonotype with a few counts. V is TRBV6-5 and J is TRBJ2-6; perhaps TRBD1 as D (6 bases). Germline CDR1 is MNHEY and CDR2 is SVGAGI. V was cut by 4 bases and J by 0 bases, with 7 bases left in between. This CDR3 is 15 amino acids long. The CDR3 DNA is TGTGCCAGCAGTTGGGACAACTCTGGGGCCAACGTCCTGACTTTC. Translation: CASSWDNSGANVLTF.

This clonotype was found many times. J is TRBJ2-2 and V is TRBV6-2 or TRBV6-3; D is possibly TRBD1 (5 bases). The CDR3 extends over 18 amino acids. V was cut by 0 bases and J by 1 base, with 15 bases left in between. CDR1 MNHEY and CDR2 SVGEGT come from the germline V gene. The CDR3 is CASSYSRVLPMNTGELFF. The CDR3 DNA reads as TGTGCCAGCAGTTACTCCAGGGTTCTTCCCATGAACACCGGGGAGCTGTTTTTT.

This clonotype was picked up many times. The DNA for the CDR3 is TGCAGCGTTGTAGGTCTGCGGGGGCACAATGAGCAGTTCTTC. Translating it yields CSVVGLRGHNEQFF. This chain joins TRBV29-1 and TRBJ2-1; possible D gene TRBD2, 7 bases. The V end was cut by 4 bases, the J end by 5 bases, with 15 bases between. The CDR3 is 14 amino acids. From germline, CDR1 is SQVTM and CDR2 ANQGSEA.

This clonotype came up many times. The chain joins TRBV20-1 to TRBJ2-5, with TRBD1 matching over 9 bases. The CDR3 is 15 residues long. Germline V lookup: CDR1 DFQATT, CDR2 SNEGSKA (reference sequence). With 0 bases clipped from V and 4 bases from J, the junction kept 6 bases outside the gene matches. The CDR3 is CSARDPATGGETQYF. CDR3 in DNA: TGCAGTGCTAGAGACCCTGCGACAGGGGGAGAGACCCAGTACTTC.

Many counts were recorded for this clonotype. The rearrangement joins TRBV24-1 to TRBJ2-2, with 10 positions matching TRBD1. With V trimmed by 2 bases and J by 2 bases, 10 bases remained unmatched. Germline lookup yields CDR1 KGHDR and CDR2 SFDVKD. The length of the CDR3 is 19 residues. As DNA, the CDR3 is TGTGCCACCAGTGATTCCATTCCGGGACAGGGGTTTAACACCGGGGAGCTGTTTTTT. As protein: CATSDSIPGQGFNTGELFF.

The sample holds many counts of this clonotype. The rearrangement uses TRBV29-1 and TRBJ2-7; 9 positions agree with TRBD1. CDR1 SQVTM and CDR2 ANQGSEA come from the germline V gene. This CDR3 is built from 12 residues. V gave up 5 bases and J gave up 6 bases; unmatched junction bases: 5. The CDR3 DNA reads as TGCAGCGTTACCGGGACAGGGACCGAGCAGTACTTC. Its protein product is CSVTGTGTEQYF.

The gene calls are TRBV5-5 and TRBJ1-2; maybe TRBD1 (6 bases). V lost 3 bases to trimming and J lost 6 bases, with 15 bases between them. The CDR3 consists of 14 residues. CDR1 and CDR2 (germline): SGHKS, YYEKEE (reference sequence). CDR3 loop: CASSYVPGHNGYTF. The CDR3 nucleotides are TGTGCCAGCAGCTATGTCCCGGGACATAATGGCTACACCTTC. The variable domain in full, completed from reference TRBV5-5 and TRBJ1-2, reads DAGVTQSPTHLIKTRGQQVTLRCSPISGHKSVSWYQQVLGQGPQFIFQYYEKEERGRGNFPDRFSARQFPNYSSELNVNALLLGDSALYLCASSYVPGHNGYTFGSGTRLTVV.

The gene calls are TRBV18 and TRBJ2-5; TRBD1 matches 7 bases. The CDR3 is 13 residues long. Trimming removed 7 bases from V and 1 base from J; junction bases left unmatched: 3. In germline, CDR1 is KGHSH, CDR2 LQKENI. The CDR3 is CASYGTVQETQYF. Written as DNA, the CDR3 is TGTGCCAGCTACGGGACAGTCCAAGAGACCCAGTACTTC. Filled out from reference TRBV18 and TRBJ2-5, the complete variable domain reads NAGVMQNPRHLVRRRGQEARLRCSPMKGHSHVYWYRQLPEEGLKFMVYLQKENIIDESGMPKERFSAEFPKEGPSILRIQQVVRGDSAAYFCASYGTVQETQYFGPGTRLLVL.

The chain couples TRBV11-2 to TRBJ2-1; possibly TRBD2 for D (7 bases). Germline V gene sequence: CDR1 SGHAT, CDR2 FQNNGV. V gave up 3 bases and J gave up 7 bases, with 19 bases separating them. This CDR3 region has 16 residues. The CDR3 sequence: CASSLGEGSRGNEQFF. The CDR3 nucleotides are TGTGCCAGCAGCTTGGGGGAGGGCAGTAGGGGGAATGAGCAGTTCTTC.

This sequence joins TRBV18 and TRBJ2-6; 8 positions agree with TRBD1. The length of the CDR3 is 18 residues. After removal of 4 bases from V and 0 bases from J, the junction contained 8 bases not matched to a gene. The germline CDR1 and CDR2 sequences are KGHSH and LQKENI. CDR3 coding DNA: TGTGCCAGCTCACATTATGGGACAGGCGCCTCTGGGGCCAACGTCCTGACTTTC. Protein sequence: CASSHYGTGASGANVLTF.

This clonotype was detected only a few times. The rearrangement links TRBV12-3 or TRBV12-4 to TRBJ1-2; D not certain. This CDR3 is 18 amino acids long. Between the trimmed V and J ends, which lost 2 bases and 2 bases, there was a span of 21 bases. The CDR3 bases are TGTGCCAGCAGTTTAAAGTGGCAGGTGATAGGAAAAAACTATGGCTACACCTTC. Protein: CASSLKWQVIGKNYGYTF.

This clonotype was observed a handful of times. The chain couples TRBV6-5 to TRBJ2-2; possible D gene TRBD2, 5 bases. The germline gives CDR1 MNHEY, CDR2 SVGAGI. This CDR3 has 15 residues. Trimming cost V 5 bases and J 4 bases, with 14 bases left between them. CDR3 protein: CASSRLLGVTGELFF. CDR3 DNA: TGTGCCAGCAGTCGCCTCCTGGGAGTCACCGGGGAGCTGTTTTTT.

This clonotype showed up many times. This chain joins TRBV20-1 and TRBJ2-4; a weak D match, TRBD1 (5 bases). CDR3 length: 13 residues. The V gene lost 4 bases and the J gene lost 1 base, with 8 bases spanning the gap. CDR1 DFQATT and CDR2 SNEGSKA come from the germline V gene (reference sequence). CDR3 region: CSAMTAAKNIQYF. CDR3 sequence (DNA): TGCAGTGCTATGACAGCGGCCAAAAACATTCAGTACTTC.

This clonotype appeared a few times. The chain recombines TRBV5-6 with TRBJ2-4; TRBD2 matches 14 bases. After removal of 4 bases from V and 7 bases from J, the junction contained 16 bases not matched to a gene. This CDR3 contains 19 residues. Germline lookup yields CDR1 SGHDT and CDR2 YYEEEE. The CDR3 spells CASSRPGLAGGLARNIQYF. CDR3 nucleotides: TGTGCCAGCAGCCGACCAGGACTAGCGGGGGGACTAGCGAGGAACATTCAGTACTTC.

The sample holds many counts of this clonotype. CDR3 bases: TGTGCCAGCAGCCGGACATTGAACTATGGCTACACCTTC. Translated, it gives CASSRTLNYGYTF. The chain carries TRBV5-6 and TRBJ1-2, with D possibly being TRBD1 (5 bases). The V gene lost 4 bases and the J gene lost 2 bases, with 9 bases spanning the gap. The germline V gene encodes CDR1 SGHDT and CDR2 YYEEEE. This CDR3 has 13 amino acids.